These T cell receptor beta chains were read from a single sample in a study of blood T cell repertoires in COVID-19. Assay: immunoSEQ multiplex PCR; the TCRdb copy retains only in-frame clones and omits some. Among under 20,000 clones listed, around 83% were seen once. Sequenced input: peripheral blood. Receptor source: a human donor with active COVID-19. The donor label of this sample is uncertain. CDR3s include the opening cysteine and the closing phenylalanine or tryptophan. Each record gives: CDR3 length, clone size, D gene, J gene, V gene, CDR3 protein, CDR3 DNA. A D gene is named only where the DNA matches it firmly. Some rows mark clone size as missing; the rest say once, few, many or name a class of expanded clone.

cdr3_length: 18
clone_size: medium-sized
d_call: TRBD1
j_call: TRBJ2-1
v_call: TRBV28
cdr3_aa: CASSGQGMGTTRYNEQFF
cdr3_nt: TGTGCCAGCAGCGGACAGGGGATGGGGACTACGCGATACAATGAGCAGTTCTTC

cdr3_length: 14
clone_size: -
d_call: -
j_call: TRBJ1-1
v_call: TRBV28
cdr3_aa: CASSTRGARTEAFF
cdr3_nt: TGTGCCAGCAGTACCCGGGGGGCTCGCACTGAAGCTTTCTTT

cdr3_length: 13
clone_size: -
d_call: -
j_call: TRBJ2-1
v_call: TRBV5-5
cdr3_aa: CASSLLGDNEQFF
cdr3_nt: TGTGCCAGCAGCTTGCTCGGAGACAATGAGCAGTTCTTC

cdr3_length: 13
clone_size: once
d_call: TRBD1
j_call: TRBJ1-5
v_call: TRBV10-3
cdr3_aa: CATATGVDQPQHF
cdr3_nt: TGTGCCACCGCCACAGGGGTGGATCAGCCCCAGCATTTT

cdr3_length: 16
clone_size: -
d_call: TRBD1
j_call: TRBJ2-1
v_call: TRBV19
cdr3_aa: CASSTWDSRSYNEQFF
cdr3_nt: TGTGCCAGTAGTACCTGGGACAGCAGATCCTACAATGAGCAGTTCTTC

cdr3_length: 19
clone_size: -
d_call: TRBD2
j_call: TRBJ2-5
v_call: TRBV14
cdr3_aa: CASSLNRASGGPYQETQYF
cdr3_nt: TGTGCCAGCAGTTTAAACCGGGCTAGCGGGGGCCCGTACCAAGAGACCCAGTACTTC

cdr3_length: 15
clone_size: -
d_call: TRBD1
j_call: TRBJ1-2
v_call: TRBV9
cdr3_aa: CASSVQGAQSYGYTF
cdr3_nt: TGTGCCAGCAGCGTACAGGGGGCGCAGAGCTATGGCTACACCTTC

cdr3_length: 15
clone_size: once
d_call: TRBD1
j_call: TRBJ1-1
v_call: TRBV27
cdr3_aa: CASSLLGTGNTEAFF
cdr3_nt: TGTGCCAGCAGTTTGCTCGGGACAGGGAACACTGAAGCTTTCTTT

cdr3_length: 12
clone_size: -
d_call: -
j_call: TRBJ1-6
v_call: TRBV5-1
cdr3_aa: CASSPGNSPLHF
cdr3_nt: TGCGCCAGCAGCCCAGGGAATTCACCCCTCCACTTT

cdr3_length: 20
clone_size: -
d_call: TRBD2
j_call: TRBJ2-3
v_call: TRBV19
cdr3_aa: CASSIVGLAARSQGTDTQYF
cdr3_nt: TGTGCCAGTAGTATTGTGGGACTAGCGGCACGCAGCCAAGGGACAGATACGCAGTATTTT

cdr3_length: 12
clone_size: -
d_call: TRBD1
j_call: TRBJ2-7
v_call: TRBV10-1
cdr3_aa: CANPTGVCEQYF
cdr3_nt: TGCGCCAACCCCACAGGGGTGTGCGAGCAGTACTTC

cdr3_length: 14
clone_size: -
d_call: -
j_call: TRBJ2-7
v_call: TRBV21-1
cdr3_aa: CASSKWGVSYEQYF
cdr3_nt: TGTGCCAGCAGCAAATGGGGAGTCTCCTACGAGCAGTACTTC

cdr3_length: 14
clone_size: -
d_call: -
j_call: TRBJ2-1
v_call: TRBV19
cdr3_aa: CASSRFRLGGEQFF
cdr3_nt: TGTGCCAGTAGCCGGTTCCGTTTAGGGGGTGAGCAGTTCTTC

cdr3_length: 12
clone_size: -
d_call: -
j_call: TRBJ1-2
v_call: TRBV4-1
cdr3_aa: CASSQGSNGYTF
cdr3_nt: TGCGCCAGCAGCCAAGGGAGCAATGGCTACACCTTC

cdr3_length: 15
clone_size: -
d_call: TRBD2
j_call: TRBJ2-3
v_call: TRBV4-2
cdr3_aa: CASSLAAGGVDTQYF
cdr3_nt: TGTGCCAGCAGTCTAGCAGCGGGGGGGGTAGATACGCAGTATTTT

cdr3_length: 13
clone_size: -
d_call: -
j_call: TRBJ2-3
v_call: TRBV29-1
cdr3_aa: CSVDEGWSDTQYF
cdr3_nt: TGCAGCGTTGACGAGGGTTGGTCAGATACGCAGTATTTT

cdr3_length: 17
clone_size: -
d_call: -
j_call: TRBJ1-4
v_call: TRBV7-9
cdr3_aa: CASSFLMGRSIEEKLFF
cdr3_nt: TGTGCCAGCAGCTTTCTTATGGGGCGGAGCATAGAAGAAAAACTGTTTTTT

cdr3_length: 13
clone_size: -
d_call: TRBD1
j_call: TRBJ2-5
v_call: TRBV5-1
cdr3_aa: CASSTGQQETQYF
cdr3_nt: TGCGCCAGCAGCACGGGACAGCAAGAGACCCAGTACTTC

cdr3_length: 14
clone_size: -
d_call: -
j_call: TRBJ2-2
v_call: TRBV7-9
cdr3_aa: CASSPPVNTGELFF
cdr3_nt: TGTGCCAGCAGCCCCCCGGTTAACACCGGGGAGCTGTTTTTT

cdr3_length: 17
clone_size: -
d_call: TRBD2
j_call: TRBJ2-3
v_call: TRBV4-3
cdr3_aa: CASSQVRTGGPPDTQYF
cdr3_nt: TGCGCCAGCAGCCAAGTCAGGACGGGAGGGCCCCCAGATACGCAGTATTTT

cdr3_length: 14
clone_size: -
d_call: TRBD2
j_call: TRBJ2-7
v_call: TRBV27
cdr3_aa: CASSSSGWLYEQYF
cdr3_nt: TGTGCCAGCAGCTCTAGCGGGTGGTTGTACGAGCAGTACTTC

cdr3_length: 17
clone_size: -
d_call: TRBD2
j_call: TRBJ2-1
v_call: TRBV11-2
cdr3_aa: CASSLAGTSANVNEQFF
cdr3_nt: TGTGCCAGCAGCTTAGCAGGGACTAGCGCCAACGTCAATGAGCAGTTCTTC

cdr3_length: 16
clone_size: -
d_call: TRBD2
j_call: TRBJ2-7
v_call: TRBV18
cdr3_aa: CASSPVGLAGGDEQYF
cdr3_nt: TGTGCCAGCTCACCAGTGGGACTAGCGGGGGGGGACGAGCAGTACTTC

cdr3_length: 16
clone_size: -
d_call: -
j_call: TRBJ2-7
v_call: TRBV20-1
cdr3_aa: CSASSILAGQSSEQYF
cdr3_nt: TGCAGTGCTAGTTCTATCCTGGCGGGCCAATCCTCCGAGCAGTACTTC

cdr3_length: 15
clone_size: -
d_call: -
j_call: TRBJ2-5
v_call: TRBV7-9
cdr3_aa: CASSPPLRVGETQYF
cdr3_nt: TGTGCCAGCAGCCCCCCCCTCAGGGTAGGGGAGACCCAGTACTTC

cdr3_length: 15
clone_size: -
d_call: -
j_call: TRBJ1-1
v_call: TRBV7-6
cdr3_aa: CASSPVLGGGTEAFF
cdr3_nt: TGTGCCAGCAGCCCCGTCTTGGGGGGTGGGACTGAAGCTTTCTTT

cdr3_length: 14
clone_size: -
d_call: -
j_call: TRBJ2-1
v_call: TRBV6-5
cdr3_aa: CASSFFQGSGEQFF
cdr3_nt: TGTGCCAGCAGTTTTTTCCAGGGATCCGGTGAGCAGTTCTTC

cdr3_length: 15
clone_size: -
d_call: TRBD1
j_call: TRBJ2-5
v_call: TRBV11-2
cdr3_aa: CASSFGQGAWETQYF
cdr3_nt: TGTGCCAGCAGCTTCGGACAGGGGGCGTGGGAGACCCAGTACTTC